The next 22 T cell receptor beta chains were all read from a single sample in a study of shared clonotypes between healthy human individuals. Some clones are missing from TCRdb's copy, which holds only in-frame ones; the method was immunoSEQ multiplex PCR. This sample carries 2 million to 3 million clones, under 95% of them seen once, and the ten largest clones take about 0.34%. Sequenced material: naive CD4+ T cells from PBMCs. The subset denotes: CD45RA+ positively selected. The receptor source for this set is a man aged 18 to 35 in good health. Some clones in this sample may be carry-over from other donors' samples.

The V call is TRBV5-1, the J call TRBJ2-1; 9 positions agree with TRBD2. CDR1 and CDR2 (germline): SGHRS, YFSETQ. Trimming took 0 bases from V and 10 from J; bases not matched to a gene: 5. The CDR3 is 14 residues long. This CDR3 reads CASSLVSGSGEQFF. Written as DNA, the CDR3 is TGCGCCAGCAGCTTGGTTAGCGGGAGTGGAGAGCAGTTCTTC.

The V call is TRBV7-3, the J call TRBJ1-4; D is uncertain. The CDR3 totals 13 residues. Germline V CDR1 and CDR2: SGHTA, FQGTGA. Deletions cut 3 bases from V and 8 bases from J, with 10 bases between. The CDR3 coding sequence is TGTGCCAGCAGCTTCTCAGTGGGGGAAAAACTGTTTTTT. Translated: CASSFSVGEKLFF.

In DNA, the CDR3 is TGTGCCAGCAGCTTAGGTTTGGCGGGAGCGGTTAGGGAGCAGTTCTTC. The encoded protein is CASSLGLAGAVREQFF. J is TRBJ2-1 and V is TRBV11-1; 7 bases line up with TRBD2. The CDR3 sequence is 16 residues long. Germline loops: CDR1 SGHAT, CDR2 FQDESV (reference sequence). V lost 1 base, J lost 10 bases, and 13 bases stayed unmatched.

J is TRBJ2-3 and V is TRBV28; the D gene is possibly TRBD1 (7 bases). The V and J ends lost 3 bases and 3 bases respectively, with 13 bases between them. CDR1 MDHEN and CDR2 SYDVKM come from the germline V gene. This CDR3 has 15 amino acids. The CDR3 DNA reads as TGTGCCAGCAGTTTGGGGCAGGGGGGAACAGATACGCAGTATTTT. It codes for CASSLGQGGTDTQYF.

The chain has TRBV4-3 and TRBJ1-2; no definite D call. The germline V gene has CDR1 LGHNA and CDR2 YSLEER. The ends were cut back, 4 bases at V and 2 bases at J, with 17 bases in the middle. This CDR3 has 16 residues. The CDR3 DNA reads as TGCGCCAGCAGCCCGCGCCTAGATCAGAAGAACTATGGCTACACCTTC. This encodes CASSPRLDQKNYGYTF.

V usage is TRBV5-4 and J usage is TRBJ2-1, with a possible D match to TRBD2 (6 bases). With 7 bases removed from V and 1 base from J, the gap between germline ends came to 15 bases. Germline V gives CDR1 SGHNT, CDR2 YYREEE (reference sequence). This CDR3 has 15 amino acids. The CDR3 protein is CASLAGTESYNEQFF. CDR3 nucleotides: TGTGCCAGCCTCGCTGGGACTGAATCCTACAATGAGCAGTTCTTC. The variable domain in full, completed from reference TRBV5-4 and TRBJ2-1, reads ETGVTQSPTHLIKTRGQQVTLRCSSQSGHNTVSWYQQALGQGPQFIFQYYREEENGRGNFPPRFSGLQFPNYSSELNVNALELDDSALYLCASLAGTESYNEQFFGPGTRLTVL.

This chain connects TRBV5-4 to TRBJ2-7, with TRBD2 as a possible D gene (6 bases). This CDR3 is 15 amino acids long. Germline V CDR1 and CDR2: SGHNT, YYREEE (reference sequence). The V end lost 1 base, the J end lost 4 bases, and 15 bases lay between the germline ends. CDR3 DNA: TGTGCCAGCAGCTTGCGGGGGTCCCCCACTTACGAGCAGTACTTC. It yields the protein CASSLRGSPTYEQYF.

CDR3 amino acids: CASSPTVGWERNTGELFF. The CDR3 coding sequence is TGTGCCAGCAGCCCAACCGTGGGGTGGGAGCGGAACACCGGGGAGCTGTTTTTT. The rearrangement joins TRBV7-2 to TRBJ2-2, with D possibly matching TRBD2 (5 bases). The length of the CDR3 is 18 residues. Per germline, CDR1 SGHTA and CDR2 FQGNSA. V was cut by 5 bases and J by 1 base, with 20 bases left in between.

The chain recombines TRBV9 with TRBJ2-2; D not resolved. Germline CDR1 is SGDLS and CDR2 is YYNGEE. The length of the CDR3 is 15 residues. V dropped 0 bases and J dropped 7 bases, with 13 bases sitting between them. CDR3 bases: TGTGCCAGCAGCGTAGGGGGATCAGCTATCGGGGAGCTGTTTTTT. Amino acids: CASSVGGSAIGELFF.

The chain combines TRBV5-1 with TRBJ2-7; possible D gene TRBD1, 5 bases. There are 14 residues in the CDR3. V lost 2 bases and J 4 bases, leaving 13 bases between the germline ends. Germline V CDR1 and CDR2: SGHRS, YFSETQ. Written as DNA, the CDR3 is TGCGCCAGCAGCTTAGGAGCAGGGCTATACGAGCAGTACTTC. Protein product: CASSLGAGLYEQYF.

This chain joins TRBV7-6 and TRBJ2-7; TRBD2 matches at 7 bases. The CDR3 is made up of 14 amino acids. Germline V gene lookup returns CDR1 SGHVS and CDR2 FNYEAQ. V shed 5 bases, J shed 4 bases, and the junction held 8 bases outside the gene matches. CDR3 protein: CASSPGGGRYEQYF. In nucleotides, the CDR3 is TGTGCCAGCAGCCCTGGGGGGGGTAGGTACGAGCAGTACTTC. Looking up the rest from reference TRBV7-6 and TRBJ2-7 gives the full variable domain: GAGVSQSPRYKVTKRGQDVALRCDPISGHVSLYWYRQALGQGPEFLTYFNYEAQQDKSGLPNDRFSAERPEGSISTLTIQRTEQRDSAMYRCASSPGGGRYEQYFGPGTRLTVT.

Regarding this clone: Other DNA sequences from this sample encode an identical CDR3 as well. V is TRBV7-9 and J is TRBJ2-3; D unclear. This CDR3 spans 14 amino acids. Looked up from germline, CDR1 is SEHNR and CDR2 is FQNEAQ (reference sequence). The germline V and J ends were trimmed by 1 base and 0 bases, with 5 bases remaining between them. DNA of the CDR3: TGTGCCAGCAGCTTAGGGGTCAGCACAGATACGCAGTATTTT. Translated: CASSLGVSTDTQYF.

This clone has just a few counts. The rearrangement links TRBV18 to TRBJ1-1; D call uncertain. Trimming stripped 0 bases from V and 11 bases from J, with 13 bases between. CDR1 is KGHSH, CDR2 LQKENI, per germline. This CDR3 spans 13 amino acids. The CDR3 reads CASSPPGREEAFF. CDR3 sequence (DNA): TGTGCCAGCTCACCACCGGGTAGGGAGGAGGCTTTCTTT.

As regards this clone: The sample contains more than one DNA sequence encoding this CDR3. The CDR3 DNA sequence: TGTGCCAGCAGTCGGGGACAGTCCTACGAGCAGTACTTC. As protein: CASSRGQSYEQYF. V and J are TRBV2 and TRBJ2-7; 7 bases line up with TRBD1. This CDR3 is built from 13 residues. Germline V CDR1 and CDR2: SNHLY, FYNNEI. The V segment lost 5 bases and the J segment 1 base; nucleotides outside the gene matches: 2. The full variable domain, its missing parts supplied by reference TRBV2 and TRBJ2-7, is EPEVTQTPSHQVTQMGQEVILRCVPISNHLYFYWYRQILGQKVEFLVSFYNNEISEKSEIFDDQFSVERPDGSNFTLKIRSTKLEDSAMYFCASSRGQSYEQYFGPGTRLTVT.

The J gene is TRBJ2-3, the V gene TRBV29-1, with TRBD2 matching 11 bases. Germline V gives CDR1 SQVTM, CDR2 ANQGSEA. V shed 4 bases and J 3 bases; nucleotides not matched to a gene: 6. This CDR3 contains 15 residues. The CDR3 is CSVVVAGGPTDTQYF. CDR3 DNA sequence: TGCAGCGTTGTTGTAGCGGGAGGGCCGACAGATACGCAGTATTTT.

In its sample, this clone was seen a few times. The DNA of the CDR3 is TGCGCCAGCAGCCAAGGGGGATTTAGCACCGACACAGATACGCAGTATTTT. It codes for CASSQGGFSTDTDTQYF. This chain uses TRBV4-1 with TRBJ2-3; D not resolved. The CDR3 has 17 amino acids. The germline CDR1 and CDR2 sequences are MGHRA and YSYEKL. Trimming stripped 1 base from V and 2 bases from J, with 16 bases between.

This clone was detected once. The chain carries TRBV9 and TRBJ2-2; tentative D call: TRBD1 (6 bases). There are 14 residues in the CDR3. Per the germline V gene, CDR1 is SGDLS and CDR2 is YYNGEE. V was cut by 4 bases and J by 3 bases, with 10 bases left in between. The DNA of the CDR3 is TGTGCCAGCAGCACCAGGGGATACACCGGGGAGCTGTTTTTT. Protein: CASSTRGYTGELFF.

This clone was recorded once. J is TRBJ1-5 and V is TRBV30, with 7 bases fitting TRBD1. V was clipped by 3 bases and J by 4 bases; unmatched bases: 6. The CDR3 sequence is 14 residues long. The germline gives CDR1 GTSNPN, CDR2 SVGIG (reference sequence). CDR3 sequence: CAWSGGTENQPQHF. DNA of the CDR3: TGTGCCTGGAGCGGCGGGACAGAGAATCAGCCCCAGCATTTT.

The J gene is TRBJ2-3, the V gene TRBV28; D may be TRBD1 or TRBD2 (5 bases each). The CDR3 runs 16 residues. Trimming pared 3 bases from V and 1 base from J, leaving 14 bases between. The V gene's germline CDR1 is MDHEN and CDR2 SYDVKM. The CDR3 coding sequence is TGTGCCAGCAGTTTCGTAGGGGCGCGGGGCACAGATACGCAGTATTTT. This encodes CASSFVGARGTDTQYF.

The chain joins TRBV4-1 to TRBJ1-5; 7 bases agree with TRBD1. V dropped 4 bases and J dropped 5; count of bases not matched to a gene: 8. This CDR3 region has 15 residues. In germline, CDR1 is MGHRA, CDR2 YSYEKL. The CDR3 loop is CASSLYPDRYQPQHF. As DNA, the CDR3 is TGCGCCAGCAGCCTTTATCCGGACAGGTATCAGCCCCAGCATTTT.

This chain connects TRBV6-5 to TRBJ1-2; 10 nucleotides agree with TRBD1. This CDR3 spans 16 amino acids. Germline assignment: CDR1 MNHEY and CDR2 SVGAGI. The ends lost 2 bases at V and 3 bases at J; junction bases unmatched: 6. DNA for the CDR3: TGTGCCAGCAGTTACCAGACAGGGGGCGCAGACTATGGCTACACCTTC. This codes for CASSYQTGGADYGYTF.

The rearrangement uses TRBV7-6 and TRBJ1-1; weak D call: TRBD1 (5 bases). V was pared by 1 base and J by 5 bases, with 8 bases between. In germline, CDR1 is SGHVS, CDR2 FNYEAQ. The CDR3 sequence is 13 residues long. The CDR3, as DNA: TGTGCCAGCAGCTTAGGCGGGGCAACTGAAGCTTTCTTT. This codes for CASSLGGATEAFF.